These 22 T cell receptor beta chains share one sample of origin, sequenced in a study of cytomegalovirus exposure and HLA in healthy donors. The PCR had 60 Vbeta and 13 Jbeta primers. The table came from immunoSEQ multiplex PCR; TCRdb's copy has only in-frame clones and leaves some out. The data hold 90,000 to 100,000 clones, with less than 9.5% observed a single time. Sequenced sample: PBMCs. These receptors were collected from a man aged 50 to 60 in good health and CMV-seropositive.

This clone was seen more than once but under ten times. The chain recombines TRBV5-8 with TRBJ2-7; 7 bases are shared with TRBD2. CDR1 and CDR2 (germline): SGHTS, YDEGEE. The CDR3 runs 17 residues. The V segment lost 3 bases and the J segment 2 bases; nucleotides outside the gene matches: 14. The CDR3 nucleotides are TGTGCCAGCAGCTATACCTACGGGCTAGCGGTACCCTACGAGCAGTACTTC. This codes for CASSYTYGLAVPYEQYF.

In its sample, this clone was seen a few times. This chain links TRBV6-1 with TRBJ1-3, with a weak D call TRBD1 (6 bases). Germline V gives CDR1 MNHNS, CDR2 SASEGT. This CDR3 comprises 14 residues. The ends were cut back, 7 bases at V and 8 bases at J, with 18 bases in the middle. The CDR3 sequence is CASTPRGGRDTIYF. The CDR3 region has the DNA TGTGCCAGCACTCCGCGGGGGGGCCGAGACACCATATATTTT.

In the case of this clone: Additional DNA sequences in this sample encode the identical CDR3. The chain employs TRBV30 and TRBJ1-1, with 10 bases that match TRBD1. Germline CDR1 is GTSNPN and CDR2 is SVGIG (reference sequence). V was pared by 0 bases and J by 4 bases, with 2 bases of the junction left unmatched. This CDR3 is 14 amino acids long. The CDR3, as DNA: TGTGCCTGGAGTGTAGGACAGGGGGGCACTGAAGCTTTCTTT. It yields the protein CAWSVGQGGTEAFF.

This rearrangement joins TRBV7-6 to TRBJ1-2; D remains ambiguous. CDR1 and CDR2 from the germline V gene are SGHVS and FNYEAQ. Between the trimmed V and J ends, which lost 6 bases and 2 bases, there was a span of 10 bases. The CDR3 contains 13 residues. The CDR3 region is CASRTTENYGYTF. DNA of the CDR3: TGTGCCAGCAGAACCACGGAGAACTATGGCTACACCTTC.

This chain connects TRBV5-4 to TRBJ1-2; possibly TRBD1 for D (6 bases). Trimming stripped 2 bases from V and 6 bases from J, with 17 bases between. The CDR3 length is 15 residues. Per the germline V gene, CDR1 is SGHNT and CDR2 is YYREEE (reference sequence). CDR3 sequence: CASSFWTEGIHGYTF. As DNA, the CDR3 is TGTGCCAGCAGCTTTTGGACAGAGGGAATTCATGGCTACACCTTC.

This clone has ten or more counts. The CDR3 coding sequence is TGTGCCAGCAGCTTGGTCGCGGGGGGCGCGTTAGGAGAGACCCAGTACTTC. This gives the protein CASSLVAGGALGETQYF. The chain couples TRBV11-2 to TRBJ2-5; 8 nucleotides align to TRBD2. The trim removed 3 bases at V and 4 bases at J, leaving 13 bases unmatched. Germline-derived CDR1 and CDR2 are SGHAT and FQNNGV. The CDR3 is made up of 17 amino acids.

V gene TRBV5-1 combines with J gene TRBJ2-3; the D is unclear. CDR3 length: 15 residues. With 0 bases removed from V and 0 bases from J, the gap between germline ends came to 8 bases. Germline values: CDR1 SGHRS, CDR2 YFSETQ. The CDR3 DNA sequence: TGCGCCAGCAGCTTGGACCCCCTAAGCACAGATACGCAGTATTTT. It yields the protein CASSLDPLSTDTQYF.

This clone turned up a few times. This chain joins TRBV6-1 and TRBJ1-4; D not certain. Germline loops: CDR1 MNHNS, CDR2 SASEGT. The length of the CDR3 is 14 residues. Trimming took 2 bases from V and 8 from J, leaving 12 bases between them. The CDR3 loop is CASSELGGLEKLFF. For the CDR3, the DNA is TGTGCCAGCAGTGAATTGGGAGGGTTGGAAAAACTGTTTTTT.

V gene TRBV18 combines with J gene TRBJ1-1; D unclear. The CDR3 is 11 amino acids. Germline V gene lookup returns CDR1 KGHSH and CDR2 LQKENI. V dropped 2 bases and J dropped 8 bases, with 6 bases sitting between them. The CDR3 loop reads CASSPSREAFF. The DNA for the CDR3 is TGTGCCAGCTCACCATCCCGGGAAGCTTTCTTT.

The chain joins TRBV6-1 to TRBJ1-4; no firm D call. V lost 3 bases, J lost 3 bases, and 11 bases lay in between. This CDR3 has 15 amino acids. The germline V gene has CDR1 MNHNS and CDR2 SASEGT. CDR3: CASSDLGPPNEKLFF. The CDR3 nucleotides are TGTGCCAGCAGTGATCTGGGCCCACCTAATGAAAAACTGTTTTTT.

This clone appeared a few times. One end of the junction varies from germline; a read error may be responsible. Other nucleotide sequences in the sample specify the same CDR3. The chain has TRBV30 and TRBJ2-2; weak D call: TRBD1 (6 bases). This CDR3 has 14 residues. Germline CDR1 and CDR2: GTSNPN and SVGIG (reference sequence). DNA for the CDR3: TGCGCCTGGGGGCCTAGCAGAAACACCGGGGAGCTGTTTTTT. Translating it yields CAWGPSRNTGELFF.

This clone was detected a few times. The V gene is TRBV6-5, the J gene TRBJ1-5; D not certain. The CDR3 length is 15 residues. Trimming cost V 5 bases and J 4 bases, with 15 bases left between them. CDR1 and CDR2 (germline): MNHEY, SVGAGI. CDR3 sequence reads: CASSPPGFSNQPQHF. CDR3 bases: TGTGCCAGCAGTCCCCCCGGGTTCTCAAATCAGCCCCAGCATTTT.

The chain recombines TRBV7-3 with TRBJ2-2; weak D call: TRBD1 (5 bases). Germline-derived CDR1 and CDR2 are SGHTA and FQGTGA. The ends were cut back, 4 bases at V and 4 bases at J, with 7 bases in the middle. This CDR3 is 13 amino acids long. The CDR3 protein is CASSSTVTGELFF. For the CDR3, the DNA is TGTGCCAGCAGCTCGACAGTCACCGGGGAGCTGTTTTTT.

This chain uses TRBV7-8 with TRBJ2-5; D might be TRBD2 (5 bases). Trimming cost V 6 bases and J 2 bases, with 10 bases left between them. The length of the CDR3 is 13 residues. The germline CDR1 and CDR2 sequences are SGHVS and FQNEAQ. CDR3 sequence: CASRLRVQETQYF. DNA for the CDR3: TGTGCCAGCAGGTTGAGGGTGCAAGAGACCCAGTACTTC.

A few counts support this clone. The chain recombines TRBV23-1 with TRBJ1-2; a weak D match, TRBD1 (6 bases). TRBV23-1 is flagged as an ORF with uncertain function. The CDR3 totals 15 residues. The ends were cut back, 5 bases at V and 3 bases at J, with 16 bases in the middle. DNA of the CDR3: TGCGCCAGCAGTTCTTCAACAGGGCCCGACTATGGCTACACCTTC. It specifies CASSSSTGPDYGYTF.

In DNA form, the CDR3 reads TGTGCCAGCAGCTTGGGTTCGGGGACAGGGGCCAACGTCCTGACTTTC. Translation gives CASSLGSGTGANVLTF. The chain carries TRBV5-4 and TRBJ2-6; D might be TRBD1 (6 bases). CDR1 and CDR2 (germline): SGHNT, YYREEE (reference sequence). V gave up 0 bases and J gave up 4 bases, with 11 bases separating them. This CDR3 has 16 amino acids.

A few counts support this clone. This chain joins TRBV7-9 and TRBJ1-1, with 10 bases fitting TRBD1. Trimming removed 3 bases from V and 8 bases from J; junction bases left unmatched: 3. Germline loops: CDR1 SEHNR, CDR2 FQNEAQ (reference sequence). The CDR3 length is 13 residues. CDR3 coding DNA: TGTGCCAGCAGCTTCCGGGACAGGGGAGAAGCTTTCTTT. Translating it yields CASSFRDRGEAFF. The full variable domain, its missing parts supplied by reference TRBV7-9 and TRBJ1-1, is DTGVSQNPRHKITKRGQNVTFRCDPISEHNRLYWYRQTLGQGPEFLTYFQNEAQLEKSRLLSDRFSAERPKGSFSTLEIQRTEQGDSAMYLCASSFRDRGEAFFGQGTRLTVV.

This clone has only a few counts. The chain combines TRBV5-1 with TRBJ2-7; tentatively, D is TRBD2 (6 bases). Trimming took off 4 bases at V and 2 bases at J, with 22 bases between the two ends. The germline gives CDR1 SGHRS, CDR2 YFSETQ. The CDR3 sequence is 17 residues long. As DNA, the CDR3 is TGCGCCAGCAGCAGATCTAGCGTTGATCTGGGGGCCTACGAGCAGTACTTC. Encoded protein: CASSRSSVDLGAYEQYF.

In this sample, this clone turned up a few times. The chain combines TRBV4-1 with TRBJ1-1; the D is unclear. The CDR3 has 18 amino acids. The V end was cut by 0 bases, the J end by 0 bases, with 17 bases between. CDR1 MGHRA and CDR2 YSYEKL come from the germline V gene. DNA for the CDR3: TGCGCCAGCAGCCAAGAAGGCCCCCCGAGGCTCGTGAACACTGAAGCTTTCTTT. Its translation: CASSQEGPPRLVNTEAFF.

This clone was found a few times. The chain has TRBV6-6 and TRBJ2-1, with 8 bases that match TRBD2. V dropped 4 bases and J dropped 12; count of bases not matched to a gene: 5. The CDR3 spans 12 residues. The V gene's germline CDR1 is MNHNY and CDR2 SVGAGI (reference sequence). The CDR3 DNA reads TGTGCCAGCAGTTCCCCGGGAGGGTTGCAGTTCTTC. As protein: CASSSPGGLQFF.

J is TRBJ1-2 and V is TRBV28, with 7 bases aligning to TRBD1. CDR1 and CDR2 from the germline V gene are MDHEN and SYDVKM. The CDR3 has 15 amino acids. V gave up 3 bases and J gave up 4 bases; unmatched junction bases: 8. In DNA, the CDR3 is TGTGCCAGCAGTTTTCCCCAGGGGGTAAGCTATGGCTACACCTTC. Its protein is CASSFPQGVSYGYTF.

V is TRBV6-1 and J is TRBJ2-1; a possible D gene is TRBD1 (6 bases). V was cut by 7 bases and J by 1 base, with 11 bases left in between. The CDR3 extends over 14 amino acids. Germline V CDR1 and CDR2: MNHNS, SASEGT. The CDR3 sequence: CASIGTLSYNEQFF. CDR3 nucleotide sequence: TGTGCCAGCATTGGGACACTATCCTACAATGAGCAGTTCTTC.